These T cell receptor beta chains were read from a single sample in a study of beta chain features in type 1 diabetes. The table came from immunoSEQ multiplex PCR; TCRdb's copy has only in-frame clones and leaves some out. The table includes about 170,000 clones, around 7.8% detected once. Sequencing used central memory CD4+ T cells from blood. The receptors shown here come from a woman in her thirties or forties with type 1 diabetes. The CDR3 runs from the conserved cysteine through the conserved F or W. D genes are given only for firm matches. Expanded clones get a size class; other rows say once, few or many, or leave the size out.

CDR3 DNA,CDR3 protein,V gene,D gene,clone size,J gene
TGTGCCAGCATCCAGTCCCGACAGATGAACACTGAAGCTTTCTTT,CASIQSRQMNTEAFF,TRBV6-5,NA,few,TRBJ1-1
TGCGCCAGCAGCCCCTACAGGGGGCCCGGAAACACCATATATTTT,CASSPYRGPGNTIYF,TRBV4-1,TRBD1,few,TRBJ1-3
TGTGCCAGCAGTTTCGCTGCAGAACATTGGCATAACACCTTC,CASSFAAEHWHNTF,TRBV28,NA,NA,TRBJ1-2
TGTGCCAGCAGCCCCCACGGGGGGTTCTCTGGGGCCAACGTCCTGACTTTC,CASSPHGGFSGANVLTF,TRBV7-3,TRBD2,NA,TRBJ2-6
TGCGCCAGCAGCTCATATAAGACTAGCGCCAAAGAGACCCAGTACTTC,CASSSYKTSAKETQYF,TRBV4-1,TRBD2,NA,TRBJ2-5
TGCAGCGTTGAAGGGCTCGGGGAGACCCAGTACTTC,CSVEGLGETQYF,TRBV29-1,NA,many,TRBJ2-5
TGTGCCAGCAGTTTATCCCAGGGAATCTACGAGCAGTACTTC,CASSLSQGIYEQYF,TRBV28,NA,many,TRBJ2-7
TGTGCCAGCAGCCCTTGGACTCTCGGGAGAATTGAGCAGTTCTTC,CASSPWTLGRIEQFF,TRBV7-9,NA,NA,TRBJ2-1
TGTGCCAGCAGCTTTGGAGGACAGGCCTATGGCTACACCTTC,CASSFGGQAYGYTF,TRBV7-2,TRBD1,few,TRBJ1-2
TGTGCCAGCAGTTCCACAGGGAGTTCACCCCTCCACTTT,CASSSTGSSPLHF,TRBV6-6,NA,NA,TRBJ1-6
TGTGCCAGCAGCTCGACTGACTCCTACGAGCAGTACTTC,CASSSTDSYEQYF,TRBV7-9,NA,few,TRBJ2-7
TGTGCCAGCAATTCGGACAGGGAGAGATTCAACTATGGCTACACCTTC,CASNSDRERFNYGYTF,TRBV28,TRBD1,NA,TRBJ1-2
TGTGCCAGCAGACGAGGCGGGGAGAACTACGAGCAGTACTTC,CASRRGGENYEQYF,TRBV28,NA,NA,TRBJ2-7
TGTGCCAGCAGCGCGTACAGGGTCACCGGGGAGCTGTTTTTT,CASSAYRVTGELFF,TRBV4-2,NA,NA,TRBJ2-2
TGTGCCAGCAGCTTGAACATCCTCCGAAATCAGCCCCAGCATTTT,CASSLNILRNQPQHF,TRBV5-5,NA,NA,TRBJ1-5
TGCAGCGCTAGATCTCCCACAGGGGGCCGCACTGAAGCTTTCTTT,CSARSPTGGRTEAFF,TRBV29-1,TRBD1,NA,TRBJ1-1
TGTGCCAGCAGTGACCGCGAGAACACTGAAGCTTTCTTT,CASSDRENTEAFF,TRBV6-4,NA,few,TRBJ1-1
TGTGCCAGCACCCCGGGACTAGCGGGCTACGAGCAGTACTTC,CASTPGLAGYEQYF,TRBV27,TRBD2,few,TRBJ2-7
TGTGCCAGCCGGTCCAGGCTTCAGGGCTACAATGAGCAGTTCTTC,CASRSRLQGYNEQFF,TRBV5-4,NA,NA,TRBJ2-1
TGTGCCAGCAGCTCCCCAGGGGGCAGGGGGGACGGCTACACCTTC,CASSSPGGRGDGYTF,TRBV7-8,TRBD1,NA,TRBJ1-2
TGCGCCAGCAGCCTATCGCTGGGTCTGCAAGGGGGTGAAAAACTGTTTTTT,CASSLSLGLQGGEKLFF,TRBV4-1,NA,few,TRBJ1-4
TGTGCCTGGAGTGTACGAAGAGGGACTGAAGCTTTCTTT,CAWSVRRGTEAFF,TRBV30,NA,NA,TRBJ1-1
TGTGCCAGCAGCTTCCGGACAATGAACACTGAAGCTTTCTTT,CASSFRTMNTEAFF,TRBV11-2,NA,many,TRBJ1-1
TGTGCCAGCAGCTTCCGTCGGACAGGGACGACCTACGAGCAGTACTTC,CASSFRRTGTTYEQYF,TRBV5-6,TRBD1,few,TRBJ2-7